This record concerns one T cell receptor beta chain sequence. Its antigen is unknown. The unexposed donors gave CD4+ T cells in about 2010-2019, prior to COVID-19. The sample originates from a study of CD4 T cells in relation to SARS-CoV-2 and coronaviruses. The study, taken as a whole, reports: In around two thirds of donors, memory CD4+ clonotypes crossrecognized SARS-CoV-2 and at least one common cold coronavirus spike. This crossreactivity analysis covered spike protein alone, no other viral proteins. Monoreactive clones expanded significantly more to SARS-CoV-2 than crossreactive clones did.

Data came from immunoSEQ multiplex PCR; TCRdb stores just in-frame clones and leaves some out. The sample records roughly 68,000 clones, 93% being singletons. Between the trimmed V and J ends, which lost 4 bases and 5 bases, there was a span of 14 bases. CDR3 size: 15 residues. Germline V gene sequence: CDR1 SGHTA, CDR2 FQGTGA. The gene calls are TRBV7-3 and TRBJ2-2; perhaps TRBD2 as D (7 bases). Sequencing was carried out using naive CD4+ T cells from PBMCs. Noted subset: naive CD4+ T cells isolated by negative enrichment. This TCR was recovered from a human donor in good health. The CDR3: CASSWGGQGTGELFF. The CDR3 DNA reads TGTGCCAGCAGCTGGGGGGGCCAGGGGACCGGGGAGCTGTTTTTT. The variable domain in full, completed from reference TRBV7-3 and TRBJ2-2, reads GAGVSQTPSNKVTEKGKYVELRCDPISGHTALYWYRQSLGQGPEFLIYFQGTGAADDSGLPNDRFFAVRPEGSVSTLKIQRTERGDSAVYLCASSWGGQGTGELFFGEGSRLTVL.